The 29 T cell receptor beta chains listed next were all sequenced from one sample in a study of blood T cell repertoires in COVID-19. The repertoire was sequenced with immunoSEQ multiplex PCR; TCRdb's copy has only in-frame clones and lacks some. Of about 76,000 clones in the sample, approximately 88% are singletons; the top ten hold 5% to 6.5%. Material for sequencing was peripheral blood. The receptors were gathered from a man aged 50 or older with active COVID-19.

The gene calls are TRBV18 and TRBJ2-5, with D possibly TRBD2 on 6 matching bases. V dropped 0 bases and J dropped 1 base, with 9 bases sitting between them. Germline V gene lookup returns CDR1 KGHSH and CDR2 LQKENI. This CDR3 has 15 residues. CDR3 loop: CASSPPGGAQETQYF. DNA of the CDR3: TGTGCCAGCTCACCACCCGGGGGAGCCCAAGAGACCCAGTACTTC.

The rearrangement uses TRBV5-1 and TRBJ1-2; TRBD1 matches 7 bases. The CDR3 covers 17 residues. Germline V gene lookup returns CDR1 SGHRS and CDR2 YFSETQ. The ends lost 2 bases at V and 4 bases at J; junction bases unmatched: 14. CDR3 sequence (DNA): TGCGCCAGCAGCTTACAAACCGGGACAGCCTTAATCTATGGCTACACCTTC. It specifies CASSLQTGTALIYGYTF.

This chain joins TRBV24-1 and TRBJ1-1; D gene uncertain. Germline-derived CDR1 and CDR2 are KGHDR and SFDVKD. This CDR3 spans 15 amino acids. V dropped 3 bases and J dropped 1 base, with 11 bases sitting between them. CDR3 in amino acids: CATSDPAAGNTEAFF. The CDR3 nucleotides read TGTGCCACCAGTGATCCGGCCGCAGGGAACACTGAAGCTTTCTTT.

The chain recombines TRBV19 with TRBJ2-1, with 8 nucleotides matching TRBD1. With 4 bases clipped from V and 1 base from J, the junction kept 6 bases outside the gene matches. Germline CDR1 LNHDA, CDR2 SQIVND (reference sequence). The CDR3 runs 16 residues. The CDR3 region is CASSTRTGRSYNEQFF. CDR3 bases: TGTGCCAGTAGTACTAGGACAGGGAGGTCCTACAATGAGCAGTTCTTC.

The count of this clone is one. The chain's CDR3 is CASSLLHRLNTEAFF. Here the CDR3 DNA reads TGTGCCAGCAGTTTACTTCACAGACTGAACACTGAAGCTTTCTTT. This chain links TRBV28 with TRBJ1-1; no clear D gene. V dropped 2 bases and J dropped 0 bases, with 10 bases sitting between them. This CDR3 comprises 15 residues. Germline CDR1 reads MDHEN; CDR2 reads SYDVKM. Supplemented by reference TRBV28 and TRBJ1-1, the full variable domain reads DVKVTQSSRYLVKRTGEKVFLECVQDMDHENMFWYRQDPGLGLRLIYFSYDVKMKEKGDIPEGYSVSREKKERFSLILESASTNQTSMYLCASSLLHRLNTEAFFGQGTRLTVV.

V gene TRBV7-3 combines with J gene TRBJ2-3, with TRBD2 identical over 15 bases. J lost 0 bases, V lost 5 bases, and 6 bases had no gene match. Germline-derived CDR1 and CDR2 are SGHTA and FQGTGA. The CDR3 length is 18 residues. The CDR3 here is CASSPGLAGGPSTDTQYF. The DNA for the CDR3 is TGTGCCAGCAGCCCAGGACTAGCGGGGGGGCCTAGCACAGATACGCAGTATTTT. Variable domain in full (rest from reference TRBV7-3 and TRBJ2-3): GAGVSQTPSNKVTEKGKYVELRCDPISGHTALYWYRQSLGQGPEFLIYFQGTGAADDSGLPNDRFFAVRPEGSVSTLKIQRTERGDSAVYLCASSPGLAGGPSTDTQYFGPGTRLTVL.

This clone was recorded once. The chain combines TRBV14 with TRBJ1-2; perhaps TRBD1 as D (5 bases). CDR1 is SGHDN and CDR2 is FVKESK in the germline V gene. Between the trimmed V and J ends, which lost 2 bases and 3 bases, there was a span of 13 bases. The CDR3 runs 15 residues. CDR3 sequence (DNA): TGTGCCAGCAGCCAATCCGGGGGAAAAGACTATGGCTACACCTTC. Protein sequence: CASSQSGGKDYGYTF.

The V call is TRBV7-9, the J call TRBJ1-2; a possible D gene is TRBD1 (5 bases). The ends were cut back, 1 base at V and 7 bases at J, with 13 bases in the middle. The CDR3 covers 14 residues. The germline gives CDR1 SEHNR, CDR2 FQNEAQ (reference sequence). CDR3: CASSLDPRDAGYTF. The CDR3 region has the DNA TGTGCCAGCAGCTTAGACCCCAGGGATGCTGGCTACACCTTC. Full variable domain (rest looked up from reference TRBV7-9 and TRBJ1-2): DTGVSQNPRHKITKRGQNVTFRCDPISEHNRLYWYRQTLGQGPEFLTYFQNEAQLEKSRLLSDRFSAERPKGSFSTLEIQRTEQGDSAMYLCASSLDPRDAGYTFGSGTRLTVV.

The chain uses TRBV6-6 and TRBJ2-7; TRBD2 is a possible D gene (5 bases). CDR3 length equals 12 residues. CDR1 and CDR2 from the germline V gene are MNHNY and SVGAGI (reference sequence). Between the trimmed V and J ends, which lost 5 bases and 3 bases, there was a span of 8 bases. The CDR3 nucleotides are TGTGCCAGCAGTCCTGGGAGCTACGAGCAGTACTTC. Translating gives CASSPGSYEQYF.

This chain connects TRBV5-1 to TRBJ2-3, with 10 nucleotides matching TRBD2. V gave up 1 base and J gave up 3 bases; unmatched junction bases: 5. The germline CDR1 and CDR2 sequences are SGHRS and YFSETQ. This CDR3 region has 16 residues. The CDR3 DNA follows: TGCGCCAGCAGCTTGAAGAGCGGGGGGGCAACAGATACGCAGTATTTT. Its protein is CASSLKSGGATDTQYF.

The chain recombines TRBV14 with TRBJ2-7; weak D call: TRBD1 (6 bases). Germline V gives CDR1 SGHDN, CDR2 FVKESK. The CDR3 runs 13 residues. V dropped 4 bases and J dropped 6 bases, with 13 bases sitting between them. The CDR3 sequence: CASSLGTNLEQYF. Here the CDR3 DNA reads TGTGCCAGCAGCCTAGGGACAAACCTCGAGCAGTACTTC.

This chain connects TRBV29-1 to TRBJ1-2; 8 bases agree with TRBD1. CDR1 SQVTM and CDR2 ANQGSEA come from the germline V gene. The J segment lost 6 bases and the V segment lost 2 bases, leaving 11 bases of the junction unmatched. CDR3 length equals 15 residues. CDR3 amino acids: CSVERPGGARNGYTF. Here the CDR3 DNA reads TGCAGCGTTGAAAGGCCAGGGGGCGCGCGTAATGGCTACACCTTC.

This clone was counted once. The CDR3: CASSLGANTYNEQFF. As DNA, the CDR3 is TGTGCCAGCAGCCTAGGGGCGAACACCTACAATGAGCAGTTCTTC. The V gene is TRBV7-3, the J gene TRBJ2-1; possibly TRBD1 for D (5 bases). The CDR3 consists of 15 residues. V gave up 5 bases and J gave up 2 bases, with 13 bases separating them. Germline V gives CDR1 SGHTA, CDR2 FQGTGA.

The chain links TRBV4-3 to TRBJ2-3; TRBD2 agrees at 9 bases. From germline, CDR1 is LGHNA and CDR2 YSLEER. V was pared by 3 bases and J by 2 bases, with 9 bases of the junction left unmatched. The CDR3 runs 17 residues. CDR3 in DNA: TGCGCCAGCAGCCACTCACGAGGCGGGGGGGCCACAGATACGCAGTATTTT. It codes for CASSHSRGGGATDTQYF.

This clone appeared once. The chain links TRBV19 to TRBJ1-1; D unresolved. Germline V gene data show CDR1 as LNHDA and CDR2 as SQIVND (reference sequence). Trimming removed 4 bases at V and 1 base at J, with 4 bases between. This CDR3 is built from 12 residues. CDR3 loop: CASSNRNTEAFF. The CDR3 nucleotides read TGTGCCAGTAGTAACAGGAACACTGAAGCTTTCTTT.

In this sample, this clone turned up a few times. The V call is TRBV11-2, the J call TRBJ1-2; D possibly corresponds to TRBD1 (6 bases). Germline V gene lookup returns CDR1 SGHAT and CDR2 FQNNGV. The CDR3 is 13 residues long. Trimming shortened V by 5 bases and J by 0 bases, and 7 bases separated the two germline ends. The CDR3 DNA follows: TGTGCCAGCAGCGGACAGACTAACTATGGCTACACCTTC. Protein product: CASSGQTNYGYTF. The whole variable domain, remainder taken from reference TRBV11-2 and TRBJ1-2, is EAGVAQSPRYKIIEKRQSVAFWCNPISGHATLYWYQQILGQGPKLLIQFQNNGVVDDSQLPKDRFSAERLKGVDSTLKIQPAKLEDSAVYLCASSGQTNYGYTFGSGTRLTVV.

V is TRBV19 and J is TRBJ1-1, with 7 bases that match TRBD1. The CDR3 consists of 15 residues. Trimming at V came to 3 bases and at J to 2 bases, leaving 6 bases not matched to a gene. The germline gives CDR1 LNHDA, CDR2 SQIVND (reference sequence). CDR3 bases: TGTGCCAGTAGTATGGGGGGACAGACAAACACTGAAGCTTTCTTT. This encodes CASSMGGQTNTEAFF.

V usage is TRBV19 and J usage is TRBJ2-7; TRBD1 matches at 10 bases. This CDR3 has 15 residues. The J segment lost 7 bases and the V segment lost 1 base, leaving 7 bases of the junction unmatched. Germline CDR1 and CDR2: LNHDA and SQIVND (reference sequence). The CDR3 sequence is CASSIGRQGAKEQYF. CDR3 sequence (DNA): TGTGCCAGTAGTATAGGCCGACAGGGGGCTAAAGAGCAGTACTTC.

The chain employs TRBV27 and TRBJ2-7; possible D gene TRBD1, 6 bases. There are 13 residues in the CDR3. Germline CDR1 MNHEY, CDR2 SMNVEV (reference sequence). The V gene lost 2 bases and the J gene lost 4 bases, with 9 bases spanning the gap. For the CDR3, the DNA is TGTGCCAGCAGTTTACTCAGGGGATACGAGCAGTACTTC. Its translation is CASSLLRGYEQYF.

The chain joins TRBV29-1 to TRBJ2-7; possibly TRBD2 for D (6 bases). The germline gives CDR1 SQVTM, CDR2 ANQGSEA. Trimming took off 7 bases at V and 2 bases at J, with 15 bases between the two ends. This CDR3 is built from 13 residues. The DNA of the CDR3 is TGCAGCGCTGGACCTAGCGAACCCTACGAGCAGTACTTC. This sequence encodes CSAGPSEPYEQYF.

The chain employs TRBV9 and TRBJ1-3; TRBD1 might be the D (5 bases). CDR1 SGDLS and CDR2 YYNGEE come from the germline V gene. The CDR3 runs 15 residues. V lost 0 bases and J 2 bases, leaving 9 bases between the germline ends. CDR3 in DNA: TGTGCCAGCAGCGTAGTCGGGGGGGCTGGAAACACCATATATTTT. Its translation: CASSVVGGAGNTIYF.

The chain couples TRBV11-2 to TRBJ2-1; D remains ambiguous. Trimming shortened V by 10 bases and J by 3 bases, and 13 bases separated the two germline ends. The CDR3 has 13 residues. Germline V lookup: CDR1 SGHAT, CDR2 FQNNGV. In nucleotides, the CDR3 is TGTGCCACCGGCAGCGCCGGCTACAATGAGCAGTTCTTC. It is translated as CATGSAGYNEQFF.

The gene calls are TRBV19 and TRBJ2-7; 7 bases map to TRBD1. CDR3 length: 13 amino acids. Germline CDR1 LNHDA, CDR2 SQIVND (reference sequence). Germline trimming cut 8 bases from V and 3 bases from J; bases unmatched to any gene: 7. The DNA for the CDR3 is TGTGCCAGTGGCCGGGACAGAGGCTACGAGCAGTACTTC. It translates to CASGRDRGYEQYF.

The J gene is TRBJ2-7, the V gene TRBV19; maybe TRBD2 (5 bases). V gave up 6 bases and J gave up 1 base, with 19 bases separating them. The CDR3 covers 16 residues. Germline V gene data show CDR1 as LNHDA and CDR2 as SQIVND (reference sequence). CDR3 amino acids: CASSSPWRAGSYEQYF. CDR3 nucleotides: TGTGCCAGTAGCAGCCCTTGGCGGGCAGGATCCTACGAGCAGTACTTC.

The chain is built from TRBV18 and TRBJ2-3, with TRBD2 as a possible D gene (6 bases). In germline, CDR1 is KGHSH, CDR2 LQKENI. The CDR3 loop spans 14 amino acids. The germline V and J ends were trimmed by 5 bases and 3 bases, with 12 bases remaining between them. CDR3 region: CASSILGGTDTQYF. The CDR3 DNA follows: TGTGCCAGCTCAATCCTCGGGGGAACAGATACGCAGTATTTT. Combining the CDR3 with reference TRBV18 and TRBJ2-3 gives the whole variable domain NAGVMQNPRHLVRRRGQEARLRCSPMKGHSHVYWYRQLPEEGLKFMVYLQKENIIDESGMPKERFSAEFPKEGPSILRIQQVVRGDSAAYFCASSILGGTDTQYFGPGTRLTVL.

The chain uses TRBV24-1 and TRBJ1-1, with unresolved D. Germline values: CDR1 KGHDR, CDR2 SFDVKD. Trimming shortened V by 2 bases and J by 4 bases, and 7 bases separated the two germline ends. CDR3 length: 13 residues. The CDR3 bases are TGTGCCACCAGTGATTCGGGGTCCACTGAAGCTTTCTTT. Translating it yields CATSDSGSTEAFF.

This chain links TRBV4-3 with TRBJ2-5; 11 nucleotides match TRBD2. CDR3 length equals 16 residues. V lost 1 base, J lost 6 bases, and 7 bases stayed unmatched. Germline V lookup: CDR1 LGHNA, CDR2 YSLEER. The CDR3, as DNA: TGCGCCAGCAGCCAAGGATTAGCGGGGGGGCAGAAGACCCAGTACTTC. It encodes CASSQGLAGGQKTQYF.

This clone was observed a handful of times. This chain links TRBV19 with TRBJ1-5, with 8 bases aligning to TRBD1. Trimming took 3 bases from V and 2 from J; bases not matched to a gene: 15. The CDR3 loop spans 19 amino acids. Germline-derived CDR1 and CDR2 are LNHDA and SQIVND (reference sequence). The CDR3 is CASSIPSADRGVGNQPQHF. The CDR3 DNA follows: TGTGCCAGTAGTATCCCATCCGCCGACAGGGGAGTCGGCAATCAGCCCCAGCATTTT.

This sequence joins TRBV19 and TRBJ2-1; 7 nucleotides match TRBD2. The CDR3 is 16 residues long. CDR1 and CDR2 from the germline V gene are LNHDA and SQIVND (reference sequence). With V trimmed by 2 bases and J by 2 bases, 6 bases remained unmatched. This chain's CDR3 is CASSIMVGGTYNEQFF. The CDR3 nucleotides are TGTGCCAGTAGTATAATGGTCGGGGGGACCTACAATGAGCAGTTCTTC.